Listed below are T cell receptor beta chains from one sample, sequenced in a study of T-cell memory formation after mild COVID-19. Via MiXCR, TCRdb re-called the 5' RACE reads, giving one row per CDR3 protein. This sample has 500,000 to 550,000 distinct CDR3 sequences, with about a fifth found just once. The sample was PBMCs or a T cell subset sorted from them (not recorded which). The origin of the receptors is an adult woman who had mild COVID-19 (a few samples of this study predate the infection). Cell type and time point are not known. CDR3s include the opening cysteine and the closing phenylalanine or tryptophan. The order of the fields is J gene, V gene, D gene, clone size, CDR3 DNA, CDR3 protein. D genes are given only for firm matches. Part of the rows lack a size; the others show once, few, many or a class for expanded clones.

J: TRBJ2-7; V: TRBV15; D: TRBD1; size: NA; DNA: TGTGCCACCAGCACCGGACAGGCGGCCAGCGAGCAGTACTTC; CDR3: CATSTGQAASEQYF
J: TRBJ2-2; V: TRBV6-5; D: TRBD1; size: NA; DNA: TGTGCCAGCAGTTTTTCCCACGAGACAGGGCAAACCGGGGAGCTGTTTTTT; CDR3: CASSFSHETGQTGELFF
J: TRBJ2-2; V: TRBV7-2; D: NA; size: NA; DNA: TGTGCCAGCAGCTCGGGACGGATGAACACCGGGGAGCTGTTTTTT; CDR3: CASSSGRMNTGELFF
J: TRBJ2-1; V: TRBV4-2; D: NA; size: NA; DNA: TGTGCCAGCAGCCAAGATCAAGGGACCAACTCCTACAATGAGCAGTTCTTC; CDR3: CASSQDQGTNSYNEQFF
J: TRBJ2-5; V: TRBV6-5; D: NA; size: NA; DNA: TGTGCCAGCAGTGAAACCAAGAGGGGGGAGGGGGGCGGCGTGCCCCAGTACTTC; CDR3: CASSETKRGEGGGVPQYF
J: TRBJ2-3; V: TRBV29-1; D: NA; size: few; DNA: TGCAGCGTTGAGTCCTTCACAGATACGCAGTATTTT; CDR3: CSVESFTDTQYF
J: TRBJ2-3; V: TRBV7-2; D: TRBD2; size: NA; DNA: TGTGCCAGCAGCTTTAGCGGGGGGCAGGAAGATACGCAGTATTTT; CDR3: CASSFSGGQEDTQYF
J: TRBJ2-2; V: TRBV30; D: NA; size: few; DNA: TGTGCCTGGAGTCCGGGACCGAGGAACACCGGGGAGCTGTTTTTT; CDR3: CAWSPGPRNTGELFF
J: TRBJ2-1; V: TRBV18; D: TRBD2; size: few; DNA: TGTGCCAGCTCACCAATGAGCGGGGGTTACAATGAGCAGTTCTTC; CDR3: CASSPMSGGYNEQFF
J: TRBJ2-7; V: TRBV20-1; D: NA; size: NA; DNA: TGCAGTGCTGGATACGATCCTATTTCCTACGAGCAGTACTTC; CDR3: CSAGYDPISYEQYF
J: TRBJ2-2; V: TRBV4-2; D: TRBD1; size: NA; DNA: TGTGCCAGCAGCCAAGATCTCCAGGGGGCTTATACCGGGGAGCTGTTTTTT; CDR3: CASSQDLQGAYTGELFF
J: TRBJ1-6; V: TRBV18; D: NA; size: few; DNA: TGTGCCAGCTCACCCGCAACGGCTTCAAGCTCACCCCTCCACTTT; CDR3: CASSPATASSSPLHF
J: TRBJ2-3; V: TRBV20-1; D: TRBD1; size: NA; DNA: TGCAGTGCTAGCCAAGGGGGCGCGGACACAGATACGCAGTATTTT; CDR3: CSASQGGADTDTQYF
J: TRBJ2-5; V: TRBV15; D: TRBD2; size: many; DNA: TGTGCCACCAGCACCCAGAAGGGGAGGGAAGAGACCCAGTACTTC; CDR3: CATSTQKGREETQYF
J: TRBJ1-3; V: TRBV2; D: NA; size: NA; DNA: TGTGCCAGCAGTGCTTATTTGAACACCATATATTTT; CDR3: CASSAYLNTIYF
J: TRBJ1-3; V: TRBV12-3/TRBV12-4; D: NA; size: once; DNA: TGTGCCAGCAGCTCCCGGCTGCTGAACACCATATATTTT; CDR3: CASSSRLLNTIYF
J: TRBJ2-1; V: TRBV5-1; D: NA; size: NA; DNA: TGCGCCAGCAGCTTGCTAGGGCCCAATGAGCAGTTCTTC; CDR3: CASSLLGPNEQFF
J: TRBJ2-7; V: TRBV9; D: TRBD1; size: few; DNA: TGTGCCAGCAGCGTAGATTCAGGGGGCGGCTACGAGCAGTACTTC; CDR3: CASSVDSGGGYEQYF
J: TRBJ1-1; V: TRBV9; D: NA; size: NA; DNA: TGTGCCAGCAGCGTAGACGCTCCGAACACTGAAGCTTTCTTT; CDR3: CASSVDAPNTEAFF
J: TRBJ1-1; V: TRBV4-3; D: NA; size: NA; DNA: TGCGCCAGCAGCCTAAGGAGGTCCGGTACTGAAGCTTTCTTT; CDR3: CASSLRRSGTEAFF
J: TRBJ2-7; V: TRBV12-3/TRBV12-4; D: TRBD2; size: NA; DNA: TGTGCCAGCAGGGCGGGGGAGAGCTCCTACGAGCAGTACTTC; CDR3: CASRAGESSYEQYF
J: TRBJ2-6; V: TRBV24-1; D: NA; size: NA; DNA: TGTGCCACCAGTGGATTTAGGCAGGGTGGATCGGGGGCCAACGTCCTGACTTTC; CDR3: CATSGFRQGGSGANVLTF
J: TRBJ2-2; V: TRBV4-3; D: TRBD2; size: few; DNA: TGCGCCAGCAGCCAAGTGAAGGCACTAGCGGGCTACACCGGGGAGCTGTTTTTT; CDR3: CASSQVKALAGYTGELFF
J: TRBJ1-6; V: TRBV4-3; D: NA; size: few; DNA: TGCGCCAGCAGCCAAGTCAGGCTCCCACCCCTCCACTTT; CDR3: CASSQVRLPPLHF
J: TRBJ2-7; V: TRBV7-2; D: NA; size: NA; DNA: TGTGCCAGCAGCTACACCCAATGGGAGCAGTACTTC; CDR3: CASSYTQWEQYF
J: TRBJ1-5; V: TRBV20-1; D: NA; size: NA; DNA: TGCAGTGCTAGCTGGACTGTTTCCAATCAGCCCCAGCATTTT; CDR3: CSASWTVSNQPQHF
J: TRBJ1-1; V: TRBV29-1; D: NA; size: NA; DNA: TGCAGCGTTGAGTACAGCTTCATGAACACTGAAGCTTTCTTT; CDR3: CSVEYSFMNTEAFF
J: TRBJ2-1; V: TRBV27; D: TRBD2; size: many; DNA: TGTGCCAGCACCTTATTTAGCGGGAGCCCCTACAATGAGCAGTTCTTC; CDR3: CASTLFSGSPYNEQFF
J: TRBJ1-1; V: TRBV20-1; D: NA; size: NA; DNA: TGCAGTGCTAGAGGGCAGGCCGATTGGCGGAAAGCTTTCTTT; CDR3: CSARGQADWRKAFF
J: TRBJ1-4; V: TRBV12-3/TRBV12-4; D: NA; size: NA; DNA: TGTGCCAGCAGTTTAAGGTCCCCGGCGGGCAATGAAAAACTGTTTTTT; CDR3: CASSLRSPAGNEKLFF
J: TRBJ2-1; V: TRBV7-9; D: TRBD2; size: few; DNA: TGTGCCAGCAGCCCGGCGGGCGGGAGCTCCTACAATGAGCAGTTCTTC; CDR3: CASSPAGGSSYNEQFF
J: TRBJ1-1; V: TRBV24-1; D: NA; size: few; DNA: TGTGCCACCAGCACAGGGTGGGGGACTGAAGCTTTCTTT; CDR3: CATSTGWGTEAFF
J: TRBJ1-2; V: TRBV6-1; D: NA; size: NA; DNA: TGTGCCAGCGTGCTCGTTGAGGGATATGGCTACACCTTC; CDR3: CASVLVEGYGYTF
J: TRBJ1-1; V: TRBV3-1; D: NA; size: few; DNA: TGTGCCAGCAGCCAAGGGGGCCAGGAAGCTTTCTTT; CDR3: CASSQGGQEAFF
J: TRBJ1-5; V: TRBV20-1; D: NA; size: NA; DNA: TGCAGTGCCAGGGGCGCGGGACACAATCAGCCCCAGCATTTT; CDR3: CSARGAGHNQPQHF
J: TRBJ2-7; V: TRBV7-9; D: TRBD1; size: NA; DNA: TGTGCCAGCAGCTCGACAGGGAACGGCTACGAGCAGTACTTC; CDR3: CASSSTGNGYEQYF
J: TRBJ2-5; V: TRBV7-9; D: NA; size: few; DNA: TGTGCCAGCAGCTTTGGACCCAGGGAACAAGAGACCCAGTACTTC; CDR3: CASSFGPREQETQYF
J: TRBJ2-2; V: TRBV15; D: TRBD2; size: NA; DNA: TGTGCCACCAGCAGACCTATGGCTAGCGGGAGTGGTAAAGCGGGGGAGCTGTTTTTT; CDR3: CATSRPMASGSGKAGELFF
J: TRBJ2-7; V: TRBV28; D: NA; size: NA; DNA: TGTGCCAGCAGTTTGGCGGTATTCAGCTCCTACGAGCAGTACTTC; CDR3: CASSLAVFSSYEQYF
J: TRBJ2-5; V: TRBV5-1; D: TRBD1; size: NA; DNA: TGCGCCAGCAGCTTGGGACAGGGTACACCAGAGACCCAGTACTTC; CDR3: CASSLGQGTPETQYF
J: TRBJ2-1; V: TRBV12-3/TRBV12-4; D: TRBD2; size: NA; DNA: TGTGCCAGCAGTACAACTAGCGGCTCCTACAATGAGCAGTTCTTC; CDR3: CASSTTSGSYNEQFF
J: TRBJ2-6; V: TRBV5-1; D: TRBD2; size: once; DNA: TGCGCCAGCAGCTTGGTCCCTAGCGGGGGCTTAGTTTCAGGGGCCAACGTCCTGACTTTC; CDR3: CASSLVPSGGLVSGANVLTF
J: TRBJ2-7; V: TRBV19; D: NA; size: NA; DNA: TGTGCCAGTGGCCCCACCGTTGCCGAGCAGTACTTC; CDR3: CASGPTVAEQYF